The sequence of this TCR beta chain was determined in a study of cytomegalovirus exposure and HLA in healthy donors. General observations from the study: The only immune exposure information that was available was CMV serostatus.

The CDR3 runs to 18 residues. Germline V gene sequence: CDR1 MNHEY, CDR2 SMNVEV (reference sequence). V shed 5 bases, J shed 2 bases, and the junction held 14 bases outside the gene matches. Worth noting for this clone: The antigen remains unidentified.

The PCR used 60 Vbeta and 13 Jbeta primers. Assay: immunoSEQ multiplex PCR; the TCRdb copy retains only in-frame clones and omits some. The repertoire holds over 150,000 clones, with 70% to 75% as singletons. This clonotype originated in a man aged 25-45 years in good health and CMV-seropositive. This chain links TRBV27 with TRBJ1-2; 10 nucleotides agree with TRBD1. The specimen sequenced was PBMCs. CDR3 DNA: TGTGCCAGCAGTCCTAGACAGGGGGCGGCGAAGATCAACTATGGCTACACCTTC. Translating it yields CASSPRQGAAKINYGYTF.